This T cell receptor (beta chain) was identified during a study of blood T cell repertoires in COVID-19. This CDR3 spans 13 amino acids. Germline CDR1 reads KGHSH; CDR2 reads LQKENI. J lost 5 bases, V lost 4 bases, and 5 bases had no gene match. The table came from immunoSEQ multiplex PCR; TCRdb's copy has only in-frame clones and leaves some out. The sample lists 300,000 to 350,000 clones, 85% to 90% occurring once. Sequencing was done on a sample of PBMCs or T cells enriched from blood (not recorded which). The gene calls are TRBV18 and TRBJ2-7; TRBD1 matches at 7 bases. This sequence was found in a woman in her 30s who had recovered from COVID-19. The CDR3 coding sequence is TGTGCCAGCTCACTCGGACAGGCTGACGAGCAGTACTTC. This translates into CASSLGQADEQYF.